The source of this T cell receptor (beta chain) is a study of blood T cell repertoires in COVID-19. The table came from immunoSEQ multiplex PCR; TCRdb's copy has only in-frame clones and leaves some out. The sample yields fewer than 500,000 clones, 81% seen once. The germline gives CDR1 MNHEY, CDR2 SVGAGI. V lost 8 bases and J lost 1, with 11 bases in between. This CDR3 is built from 13 residues. This receptor was taken from a human donor with acute or convalescent COVID-19. The donor label of this sample is uncertain. Material: peripheral blood. The chain couples TRBV6-5 to TRBJ1-1; perhaps TRBD1 as D (6 bases). CDR3 nucleotides: TGTGCCAGCTGTCAACAGGGGAACACTGAAGCTTTCTTT. This codes for CASCQQGNTEAFF.